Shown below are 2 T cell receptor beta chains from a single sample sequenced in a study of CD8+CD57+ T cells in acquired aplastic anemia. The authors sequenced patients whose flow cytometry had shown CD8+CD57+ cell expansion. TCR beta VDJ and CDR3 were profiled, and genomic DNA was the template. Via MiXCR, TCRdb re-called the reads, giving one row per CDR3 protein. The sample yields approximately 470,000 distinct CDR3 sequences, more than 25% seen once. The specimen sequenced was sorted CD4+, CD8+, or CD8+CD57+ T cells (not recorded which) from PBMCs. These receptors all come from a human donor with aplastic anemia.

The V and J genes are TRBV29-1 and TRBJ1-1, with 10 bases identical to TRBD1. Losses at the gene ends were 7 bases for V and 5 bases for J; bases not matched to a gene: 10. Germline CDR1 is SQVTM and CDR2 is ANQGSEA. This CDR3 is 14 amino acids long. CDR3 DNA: TGCAGCGCACTGACAGGGGGCGTTGGAACTGAAGCTTTCTTT. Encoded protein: CSALTGGVGTEAFF. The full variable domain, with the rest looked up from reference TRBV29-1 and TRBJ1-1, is SAVISQKPSRDICQRGTSLTIQCQVDSQVTMMFWYRQQPGQSLTLIATANQGSEATYESGFVIDKFPISRPNLTFSTLTVSNMSPEDSSIYLCSALTGGVGTEAFFGQGTRLTVV.

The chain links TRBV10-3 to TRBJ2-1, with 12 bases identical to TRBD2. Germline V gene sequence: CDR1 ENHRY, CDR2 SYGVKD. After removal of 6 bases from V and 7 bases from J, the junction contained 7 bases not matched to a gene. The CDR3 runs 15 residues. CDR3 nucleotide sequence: TGTGCCATCAGAAAGCCTAGCGGGGGGGCTAATGAGCAGTTCTTC. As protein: CAIRKPSGGANEQFF.